The present T cell receptor beta chain was sequenced within a study of cytomegalovirus exposure and HLA in healthy donors. Overall study context: A subsequent analysis reported that the roughly 120 validation repertoires were produced on the same platform that had also been used for the 666 first-cohort repertoires.

Sequencing was performed with immunoSEQ multiplex PCR; in TCRdb, only in-frame clones are kept and a portion is missing. The table lists 150,000 to 250,000 clones, roughly 84% of them singletons. This clone was counted between two and nine times. Antigen unknown. General study results and limits: Rare sequences made up most TCRs, while some public TCRs were found in many donors. The TCR clusters that emerged in the first cohort tended, a later analysis found, to co-occur in the roughly 130 validation repertoires. The study labeled fewer than 200 TCR beta chains cytomegalovirus-associated.

Sequences were obtained from PBMCs. This clonotype was obtained from a woman in her thirties in good health and CMV-seropositive.

In DNA form, the CDR3 reads TGTGCCAGCAGCGTAGGGGAGGGGCTGGAGCAGTACTTC. Translation: CASSVGEGLEQYF. The chain couples TRBV9 to TRBJ2-7, with 7 bases aligning to TRBD2. Germline CDR1 reads SGDLS; CDR2 reads YYNGEE. The CDR3 sequence is 13 residues long. V gave up 0 bases and J gave up 7 bases; unmatched junction bases: 4. Combining the CDR3 with reference TRBV9 and TRBJ2-7 gives the whole variable domain DSGVTQTPKHLITATGQRVTLRCSPRSGDLSVYWYQQSLDQGLQFLIQYYNGEERAKGNILERFSAQQFPDLHSELNLSSLELGDSALYFCASSVGEGLEQYFGPGTRLTVT.